Presented here are 25 T cell receptor beta chains from one specimen sequenced in a study of shared clonotypes between healthy human individuals. The assay was immunoSEQ multiplex PCR, and TCRdb's table has in-frame clones only and misses some. The sample has some 2,100,000 clones, approximately 94% seen once; the top ten hold around 0.13%. Sequenced material: naive CD4+ T cells sorted from blood. Described subset: CD45RA+ positively selected. These receptors all stem from a man aged 18 to 29 in good health.

This chain connects TRBV7-2 to TRBJ2-3; perhaps TRBD2 as D (6 bases). The CDR3 loop spans 13 amino acids. The V end lost 5 bases, the J end lost 4 bases, and 10 bases lay between the germline ends. Germline CDR1 is SGHTA and CDR2 is FQGNSA. The CDR3 loop reads CASSRDFSDTQYF. CDR3 DNA sequence: TGTGCCAGCAGCAGGGACTTTTCAGATACGCAGTATTTT.

The CDR3 DNA reads TGTGCCAGCAGAAAAGGCGAGGGGAAAGATACGCAGTATTTT. It yields the protein CASRKGEGKDTQYF. The chain is built from TRBV7-9 and TRBJ2-3; D may be TRBD1 or TRBD2 (5 bases each). The CDR3 runs 14 residues. The V end lost 6 bases, the J end lost 5 bases, and 15 bases lay between the germline ends. Per germline, CDR1 SEHNR and CDR2 FQNEAQ (reference sequence).

The chain is built from TRBV5-1 and TRBJ2-1; D is perhaps TRBD2 (6 bases). Germline CDR1 SGHRS, CDR2 YFSETQ. The V end lost 4 bases, the J end lost 5 bases, and 16 bases lay between the germline ends. CDR3 length: 15 amino acids. The CDR3 region has the DNA TGCGCCAGCAGCCCGGGGGTTTCAAGCAACAATGAGCAGTTCTTC. Encoded protein: CASSPGVSSNNEQFF.

The chain carries TRBV19 and TRBJ1-6, with unresolved D. The CDR3 sequence is 13 residues long. Deletions cut 6 bases from V and 7 bases from J, with 10 bases between. Germline CDR1 LNHDA, CDR2 SQIVND (reference sequence). The CDR3: CASRSRENSPLHF. The CDR3 coding sequence is TGTGCCAGTAGGTCAAGAGAGAATTCACCCCTCCACTTT.

This clone was seen once. This chain connects TRBV4-1 to TRBJ2-3; weak D call: TRBD1 (5 bases). Trimming shortened V by 7 bases and J by 3 bases, and 17 bases separated the two germline ends. CDR3 size: 15 residues. Looked up from germline, CDR1 is MGHRA and CDR2 is YSYEKL. The CDR3 region has the DNA TGCGCCAGCACCGCAAGTAAGGGGAAGACAGATACGCAGTATTTT. Translated: CASTASKGKTDTQYF.

A note on this clone: Other DNA sequences of this sample code for an identical CDR3. The chain couples TRBV27 to TRBJ2-6; no clear D. The CDR3 loop spans 13 amino acids. Germline CDR1 MNHEY, CDR2 SMNVEV (reference sequence). V was clipped by 6 bases and J by 0 bases, with 3 bases between them. The CDR3 spells CASRSSGANVLTF. The CDR3 region has the DNA TGTGCCAGCAGATCCTCTGGGGCCAACGTCCTGACTTTC. The full variable domain, in which reference TRBV27 and TRBJ2-6 provide the parts outside the CDR3, is EAQVTQNPRYLITVTGKKLTVTCSQNMNHEYMSWYRQDPGLGLRQIYYSMNVEVTDKGDVPEGYKVSRKEKRNFPLILESPSPNQTSLYFCASRSSGANVLTFGAGSRLTVL.

The chain has TRBV5-4 and TRBJ2-2; 9 bases are a match to TRBD2. Germline-derived CDR1 and CDR2 are SGHNT and YYREEE (reference sequence). J gave up 5 bases and V 3 bases, and 5 bases lay outside the gene matches. The CDR3 runs to 15 residues. The CDR3 reads CASSSTSGITGELFF. The CDR3 DNA follows: TGTGCCAGCAGCTCGACTAGCGGAATAACCGGGGAGCTGTTTTTT.

Only one count was recorded for this clone. V usage is TRBV9 and J usage is TRBJ2-3, with TRBD1 matching 8 bases. V shed 1 base, J shed 6 bases, and the junction held 4 bases outside the gene matches. Germline values: CDR1 SGDLS, CDR2 YYNGEE. CDR3 size: 14 residues. The chain's CDR3 is CASSVRQGADTQYF. CDR3 in DNA: TGTGCCAGCAGCGTACGCCAGGGGGCCGATACGCAGTATTTT.

The chain employs TRBV14 and TRBJ2-7, with 10 bases matching TRBD1. Germline loops: CDR1 SGHDN, CDR2 FVKESK. The junction had 3 bases not matched to a gene; V was cut back by 1 base and J by 3 bases. The CDR3 runs to 15 residues. The CDR3 bases are TGTGCCAGCAGCCAAGGATGGACAGGGGGCTACGAGCAGTACTTC. Residues: CASSQGWTGGYEQYF.

CDR3 amino acids: CASSHPQGAEAFF. In DNA form, the CDR3 reads TGTGCCAGCAGCCACCCCCAGGGAGCTGAAGCTTTCTTT. The rearrangement links TRBV6-5 to TRBJ1-1; possibly TRBD1 for D (5 bases). In germline, CDR1 is MNHEY, CDR2 SVGAGI. The CDR3 is 13 amino acids. V was clipped by 6 bases and J by 6 bases, with 14 bases between them.

The rearrangement links TRBV10-3 to TRBJ2-5, with 9 nucleotides matching TRBD2. This CDR3 is built from 20 residues. With V trimmed by 0 bases and J by 4 bases, 18 bases remained unmatched. Germline V gives CDR1 ENHRY, CDR2 SYGVKD. The CDR3 nucleotides are TGTGCCATCAGTGAGTCGAGAGTAGCTTCCGCGCGGGAGGGGGGAGAGACCCAGTACTTC. This codes for CAISESRVASAREGGETQYF.

The V gene is TRBV7-9, the J gene TRBJ2-1, with TRBD2 matching 10 bases. Germline values: CDR1 SEHNR, CDR2 FQNEAQ (reference sequence). After removal of 6 bases from V and 10 bases from J, the junction contained 6 bases not matched to a gene. CDR3 length equals 13 residues. CDR3 in DNA: TGTGCCAGCAGTACACTAGCGGGGTCAGAGCAGTTCTTC. Translating it yields CASSTLAGSEQFF.

The V and J genes are TRBV18 and TRBJ2-5; 8 positions match TRBD2. Germline loops: CDR1 KGHSH, CDR2 LQKENI. This CDR3 comprises 15 residues. Germline trimming cut 0 bases from V and 1 base from J; bases unmatched to any gene: 1. CDR3 region: CASSPPGTSQETQYF. The CDR3 DNA reads TGTGCCAGCTCACCACCCGGGACTAGCCAAGAGACCCAGTACTTC.

The chain recombines TRBV10-3 with TRBJ2-5, with TRBD2 matching 8 bases. The CDR3 is 16 residues long. Germline CDR1 ENHRY, CDR2 SYGVKD. V dropped 0 bases and J dropped 13; count of bases not matched to a gene: 16. This chain's CDR3 is CAISESQAGALLPRYF. Here the CDR3 DNA reads TGTGCCATCAGTGAGTCTCAAGCGGGAGCGCTCTTACCCCGGTACTTC.

The chain is built from TRBV7-3 and TRBJ2-3; possible D gene TRBD2, 6 bases. The CDR3 is made up of 16 amino acids. Looked up from germline, CDR1 is SGHTA and CDR2 is FQGTGA. V was clipped by 2 bases and J by 5 bases, with 17 bases between them. The CDR3 nucleotides read TGTGCCAGCAGCTTAGGTACCGGGACTGCGGGAGATACGCAGTATTTT. Translation: CASSLGTGTAGDTQYF.

This sequence joins TRBV25-1 and TRBJ2-4; no clear D gene. The germline gives CDR1 MGHDK, CDR2 SYGVNS. V gave up 6 bases and J gave up 0 bases, with 6 bases separating them. This CDR3 has 13 residues. The CDR3, as DNA: TGTGCCAGCAGAGTGGTAGCCAAAAACATTCAGTACTTC. It specifies CASRVVAKNIQYF.

This clone was found once. J is TRBJ1-2 and V is TRBV6-1; D gene unclear. V dropped 7 bases and J dropped 2 bases, with 14 bases sitting between them. Germline V gives CDR1 MNHNS, CDR2 SASEGT. The CDR3 sequence is 14 residues long. The CDR3, as DNA: TGTGCCAGCACCCCGACCCCAGAAAACTATGGCTACACCTTC. It is translated as CASTPTPENYGYTF.

This chain links TRBV6-1 with TRBJ2-1, with 7 bases that match TRBD2. Unmatched junction bases numbered 6, after V lost 0 bases and J lost 4 bases. CDR1 is MNHNS and CDR2 is SASEGT in the germline V gene. The CDR3 totals 16 residues. The CDR3 DNA sequence: TGTGCCAGCAGTGAAGCTGGGCTAGCGGTGTACAATGAGCAGTTCTTC. This codes for CASSEAGLAVYNEQFF.

The CDR3 nucleotides read TGTGCCAGCAGTTCCGGAACACTTTCCAAAGGGACCCAGTACTTC. Amino acid sequence: CASSSGTLSKGTQYF. This chain joins TRBV28 and TRBJ2-5; D is ambiguous. Trimming stripped 4 bases from V and 7 bases from J, with 19 bases between. The CDR3 totals 15 residues. Per the germline V gene, CDR1 is MDHEN and CDR2 is SYDVKM.

Of note for this clone: The same CDR3 arises from other DNA sequences in this sample as well. The V and J genes are TRBV6-5 and TRBJ2-7; 12 bases align to TRBD2. CDR3 length: 15 residues. From germline, CDR1 is MNHEY and CDR2 SVGAGI. V shed 6 bases and J 4 bases; nucleotides not matched to a gene: 7. Written as DNA, the CDR3 is TGTGCCAGCAGGCCCCTAGCGGGAGGGCCTTACGAGCAGTACTTC. This encodes CASRPLAGGPYEQYF.

J is TRBJ2-5 and V is TRBV6-1, with D possibly being TRBD1 or TRBD2 (5 bases each). The CDR3 has 15 residues. Deletions cut 11 bases from V and 4 bases from J, with 23 bases between. Per the germline V gene, CDR1 is MNHNS and CDR2 is SASEGT. CDR3: CAAKSPGAIPETQYF. The CDR3 DNA reads as TGTGCCGCCAAATCGCCCGGGGCAATCCCAGAGACCCAGTACTTC.

On this clone: Additional DNA sequences in this sample encode the identical CDR3. This chain joins TRBV5-1 and TRBJ2-3; 9 nucleotides match TRBD2. The CDR3 has 15 residues. Germline CDR1 reads SGHRS; CDR2 reads YFSETQ. V dropped 0 bases and J dropped 1; count of bases not matched to a gene: 0. As DNA, the CDR3 is TGCGCCAGCAGCTTGGAGCGGGGGGGCACAGATACGCAGTATTTT. The encoded protein is CASSLERGGTDTQYF.

On this clone itself: The sample has other DNA sequences that encode this CDR3 too. The gene calls are TRBV5-1 and TRBJ2-7; the D gene is possibly TRBD2 (6 bases). Looked up from germline, CDR1 is SGHRS and CDR2 is YFSETQ. Trimming took 0 bases from V and 0 from J, leaving 10 bases between them. The CDR3 covers 15 residues. The CDR3 bases are TGCGCCAGCAGCTTGGTACCGGGGGTCTCCTACGAGCAGTACTTC. Translating gives CASSLVPGVSYEQYF.

The V gene is TRBV5-4, the J gene TRBJ1-1; no clear D gene. The CDR3 is 14 amino acids. Per the germline V gene, CDR1 is SGHNT and CDR2 is YYREEE (reference sequence). The germline V and J ends were trimmed by 6 bases and 1 base, with 13 bases remaining between them. In DNA, the CDR3 is TGTGCCAGCATTCTTAGAGGCGGGAACACTGAAGCTTTCTTT. This codes for CASILRGGNTEAFF. The full variable domain, its missing parts supplied by reference TRBV5-4 and TRBJ1-1, is ETGVTQSPTHLIKTRGQQVTLRCSSQSGHNTVSWYQQALGQGPQFIFQYYREEENGRGNFPPRFSGLQFPNYSSELNVNALELDDSALYLCASILRGGNTEAFFGQGTRLTVV.

The chain has TRBV6-5 and TRBJ1-5, with 8 bases fitting TRBD1. V shed 6 bases and J 7 bases; nucleotides not matched to a gene: 5. The germline CDR1 and CDR2 sequences are MNHEY and SVGAGI. The CDR3 has 13 residues. Written as DNA, the CDR3 is TGTGCCAGCAGACCCGCAGGGGGCCAGCCCCAGCATTTT. Translating it yields CASRPAGGQPQHF.